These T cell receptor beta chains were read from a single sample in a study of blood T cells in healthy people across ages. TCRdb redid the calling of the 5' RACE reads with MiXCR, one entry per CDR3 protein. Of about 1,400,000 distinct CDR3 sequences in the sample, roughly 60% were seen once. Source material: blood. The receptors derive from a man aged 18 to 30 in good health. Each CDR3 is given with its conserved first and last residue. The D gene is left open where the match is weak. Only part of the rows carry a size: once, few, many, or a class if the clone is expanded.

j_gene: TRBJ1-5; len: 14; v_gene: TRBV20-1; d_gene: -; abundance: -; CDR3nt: TGCAGTGCTAGATCCCCAAGTAGCAATCAGCCCCAGCATTTT; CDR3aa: CSARSPSSNQPQHF
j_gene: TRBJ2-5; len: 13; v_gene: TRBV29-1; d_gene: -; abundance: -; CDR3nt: TGCAGCCTCCGAGGACGTTCCAGGGAGACCCAGTACTTC; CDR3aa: CSLRGRSRETQYF
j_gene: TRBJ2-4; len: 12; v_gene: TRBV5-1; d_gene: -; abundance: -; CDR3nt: TGCGCCGGCAGCTTCGCTGGGAACATTCAGTACTTC; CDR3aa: CAGSFAGNIQYF
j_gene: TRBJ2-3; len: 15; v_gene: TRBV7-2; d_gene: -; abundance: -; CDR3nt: TGTGCCAGCAGACCATCCGGGACCCCGACATCTACGCAGTATTTT; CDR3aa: CASRPSGTPTSTQYF
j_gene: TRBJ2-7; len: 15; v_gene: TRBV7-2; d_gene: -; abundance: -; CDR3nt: TGTGCCAGCAGCTTGGTCGACAGGAGGCTCTACGAGCAGTACTTC; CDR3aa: CASSLVDRRLYEQYF
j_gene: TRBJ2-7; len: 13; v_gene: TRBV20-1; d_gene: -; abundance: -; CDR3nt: TGCAGTGCTCCCAGGGGTATCTCCTACGAGCAGTACTTC; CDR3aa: CSAPRGISYEQYF
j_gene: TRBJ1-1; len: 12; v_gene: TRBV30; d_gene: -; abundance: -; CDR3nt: TGTGCCTGGGATCAGTCGAACACTGAAGCTTTCTTT; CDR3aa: CAWDQSNTEAFF
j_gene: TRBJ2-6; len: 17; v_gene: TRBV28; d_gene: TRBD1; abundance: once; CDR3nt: TGTGCCAGCAGCTCGTCGGACAGGAGGACTGGGGCCAACGTCCTGACTTTC; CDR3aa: CASSSSDRRTGANVLTF
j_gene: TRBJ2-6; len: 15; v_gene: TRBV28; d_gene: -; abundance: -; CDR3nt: TGTGCCAGCAGTCCTAGGCTCTCTGGGGCCAACGTCCTGACTTTC; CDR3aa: CASSPRLSGANVLTF
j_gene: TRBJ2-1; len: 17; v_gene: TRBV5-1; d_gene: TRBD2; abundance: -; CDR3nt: TGCGCCAGGGGACTAGCGGGGGGGCCTGAGCCCTACAATGAGCAGTTCTTC; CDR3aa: CARGLAGGPEPYNEQFF
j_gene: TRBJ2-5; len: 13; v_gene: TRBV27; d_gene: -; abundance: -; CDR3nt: TGTGCCAGCAGTTTGGCGGAACAAGAGACCCAGTACTTC; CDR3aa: CASSLAEQETQYF
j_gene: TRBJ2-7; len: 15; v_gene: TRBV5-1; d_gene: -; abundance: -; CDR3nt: TGCGCCAGCAGCTTCGGTTTCTCAGGGTCCTACGAGCAGTACTTC; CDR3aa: CASSFGFSGSYEQYF
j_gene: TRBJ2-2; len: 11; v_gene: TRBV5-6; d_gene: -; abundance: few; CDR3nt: TGTGCCAGCGGCTACACCGGGGAGCTGTTTTTT; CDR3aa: CASGYTGELFF
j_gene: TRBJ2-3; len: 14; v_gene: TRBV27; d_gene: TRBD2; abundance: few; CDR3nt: TGTGCCAGCCATAGGGGACTAGCGTATGATACGCAGTATTTT; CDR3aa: CASHRGLAYDTQYF
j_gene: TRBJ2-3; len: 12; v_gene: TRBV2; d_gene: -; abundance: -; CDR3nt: TGTGCCAGGTCCTTAGGTACAGATACGCAGTATTTT; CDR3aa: CARSLGTDTQYF
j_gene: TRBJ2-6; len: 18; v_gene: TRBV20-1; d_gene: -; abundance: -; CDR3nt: TGCAGTGCTAGAGATACACGGTCTCCTTTCTCTGGGGCCAACGTCCTGACTTTC; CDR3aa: CSARDTRSPFSGANVLTF
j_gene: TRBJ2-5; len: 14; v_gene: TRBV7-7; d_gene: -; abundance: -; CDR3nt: TGTGCCAGCAGCCCCCGTCTTATGGAAGAGACCCAGTACTTC; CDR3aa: CASSPRLMEETQYF
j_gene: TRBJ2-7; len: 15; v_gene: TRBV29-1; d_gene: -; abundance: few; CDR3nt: TGCAGCGTATGGGGGATAGCAGGAACCTCCTACGAGCAGTACTTC; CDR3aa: CSVWGIAGTSYEQYF
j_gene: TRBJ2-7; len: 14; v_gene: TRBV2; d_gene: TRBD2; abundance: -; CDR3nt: TGTGCCGGAACTCGACTAGCGGGAGTCTACGAGCAGTACTTC; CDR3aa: CAGTRLAGVYEQYF
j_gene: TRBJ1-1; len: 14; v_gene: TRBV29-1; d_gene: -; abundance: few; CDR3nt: TGCAGCGTTGAAGATGGGCGGGGAATGGGTGAAGCTTTCTTT; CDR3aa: CSVEDGRGMGEAFF
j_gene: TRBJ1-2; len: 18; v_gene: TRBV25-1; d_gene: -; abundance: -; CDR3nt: TGTGCCAGCAGTGCAGACCGAGGGGAAATCCGTGGGTTCGATGGCTACACCTTC; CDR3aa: CASSADRGEIRGFDGYTF
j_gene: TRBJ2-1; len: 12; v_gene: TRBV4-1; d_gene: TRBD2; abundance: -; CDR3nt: TGCGCCAGCAGCCCCGGACTAGCCCTCCAGTTCTTC; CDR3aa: CASSPGLALQFF
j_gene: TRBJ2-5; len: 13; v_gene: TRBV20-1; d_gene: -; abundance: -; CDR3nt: TGCAGTGCTAACACTGGGGGGCAAGAGACCCAGTACTTC; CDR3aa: CSANTGGQETQYF
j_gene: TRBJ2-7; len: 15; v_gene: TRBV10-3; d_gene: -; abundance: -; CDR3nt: TGTGCCATCAGCCCCTTCCTACCCAATAGCTACGAGCAGTACTTC; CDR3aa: CAISPFLPNSYEQYF
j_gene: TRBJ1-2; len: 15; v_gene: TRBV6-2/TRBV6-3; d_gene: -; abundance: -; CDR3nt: TGTGCCAGCAGTCCTTGGACGATGACCGGGTATGGCTACACCTTC; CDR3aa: CASSPWTMTGYGYTF
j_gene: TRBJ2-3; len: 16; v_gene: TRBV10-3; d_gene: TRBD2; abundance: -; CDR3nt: TGTGCCATCAGTGAGGAGCGGGGGATAAGCACAGATACGCAGTATTTT; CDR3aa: CAISEERGISTDTQYF
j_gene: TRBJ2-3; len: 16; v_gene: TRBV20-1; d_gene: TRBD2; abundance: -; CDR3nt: TGCAGTGCTAGAGATGAGTTAGCGGGGGGGTCAGATACGCAGTATTTT; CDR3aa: CSARDELAGGSDTQYF
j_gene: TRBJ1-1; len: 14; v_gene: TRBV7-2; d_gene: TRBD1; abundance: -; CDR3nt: TGTGCCAGCAGCGTTACAGGGGAGCTGATTGAAGCTTTCTTT; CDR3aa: CASSVTGELIEAFF
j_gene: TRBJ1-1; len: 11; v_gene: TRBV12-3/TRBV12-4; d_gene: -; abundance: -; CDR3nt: TGTGCCAGCAGTTTCTCTCCTGAAGCTTTCTTT; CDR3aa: CASSFSPEAFF
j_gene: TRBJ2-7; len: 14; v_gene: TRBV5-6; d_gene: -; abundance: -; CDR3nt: TGTGCCAGCAGCTATACAGGGAGGACGGGGGAGCAGTACTTC; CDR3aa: CASSYTGRTGEQYF
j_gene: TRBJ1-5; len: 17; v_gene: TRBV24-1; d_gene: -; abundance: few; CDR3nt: TGTGCCACCAGTGGGTCGAGGGGCGTCGGCCCTGGACAGCCCCAGCATTTT; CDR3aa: CATSGSRGVGPGQPQHF
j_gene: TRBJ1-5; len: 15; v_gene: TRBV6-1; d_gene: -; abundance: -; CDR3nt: TGTGCCAGCAGGTCAGGCAGGGAAGGCAACCAGCCCCAGCATTTT; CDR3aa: CASRSGREGNQPQHF
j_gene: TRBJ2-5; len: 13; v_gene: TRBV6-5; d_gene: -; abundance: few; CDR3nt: TGTGCCAGCGGTAGGACAGTACAAGAGACCCAGTACTTC; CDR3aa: CASGRTVQETQYF
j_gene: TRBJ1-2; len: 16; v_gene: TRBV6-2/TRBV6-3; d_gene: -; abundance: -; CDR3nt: TGTGCCAGCAGTTACTCGGATAGGTCGGCGCTTTATGGCTACACCTTC; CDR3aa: CASSYSDRSALYGYTF
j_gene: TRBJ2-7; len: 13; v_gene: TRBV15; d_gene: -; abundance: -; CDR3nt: TGTGCCGCCGCACCCGGGACAACGTACGAGCAGTACTTC; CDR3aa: CAAAPGTTYEQYF
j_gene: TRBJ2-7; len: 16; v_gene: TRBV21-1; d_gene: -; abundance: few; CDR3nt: TGTGCCAGCAGCAAAGAGGGGCAGGGTCTTAACTACGAGCAGTACTTC; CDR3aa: CASSKEGQGLNYEQYF
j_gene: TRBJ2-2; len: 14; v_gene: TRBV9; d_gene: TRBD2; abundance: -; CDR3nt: TGTGCCAGCTCCGGGACTACGTCGGCCGGGGAGCTGTTTTTT; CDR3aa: CASSGTTSAGELFF
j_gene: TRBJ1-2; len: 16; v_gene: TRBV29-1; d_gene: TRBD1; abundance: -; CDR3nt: TGCAGCGCCCAGGGGACAGGGGGTTATTTGGACTATGGCTACACCTTC; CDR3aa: CSAQGTGGYLDYGYTF
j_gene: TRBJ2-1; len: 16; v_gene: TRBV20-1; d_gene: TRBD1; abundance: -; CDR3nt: TGCAGTGCTAGACCCCTTCGGGGACAGGGGGCCAATGAGCAGTTCTTC; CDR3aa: CSARPLRGQGANEQFF
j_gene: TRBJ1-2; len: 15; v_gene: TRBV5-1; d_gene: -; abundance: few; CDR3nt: TGCGCCAGCAGCCTCCGGCAGCCTCTGAGTGTCGGCTACACCTTC; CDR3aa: CASSLRQPLSVGYTF
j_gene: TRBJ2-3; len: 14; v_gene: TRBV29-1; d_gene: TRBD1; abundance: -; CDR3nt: TGCAGCCTCCCGGGACAGGGCGGCACAGATACGCAGTATTTT; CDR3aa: CSLPGQGGTDTQYF
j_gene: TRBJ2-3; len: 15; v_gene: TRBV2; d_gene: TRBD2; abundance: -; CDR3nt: TGTGCCAGCAGTGTAATTAGCGGGAGGTCAGATACGCAGTATTTT; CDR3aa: CASSVISGRSDTQYF
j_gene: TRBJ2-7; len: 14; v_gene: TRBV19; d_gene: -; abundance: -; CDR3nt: TGTGCCAGTAGTATTGTACAGGGTCCGGACGAGCAGTACTTC; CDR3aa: CASSIVQGPDEQYF
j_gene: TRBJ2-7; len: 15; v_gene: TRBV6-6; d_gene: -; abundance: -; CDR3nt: TGTGCCAGCAGTTATATGCTCCAGGGTACGGGCGAGCAGTACTTC; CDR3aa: CASSYMLQGTGEQYF
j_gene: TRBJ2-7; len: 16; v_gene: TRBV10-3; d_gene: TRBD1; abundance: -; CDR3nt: TGTGCCATCAGTGACCCCGGACAGGGAGTCTCCTACGAGCAGTACTTC; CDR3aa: CAISDPGQGVSYEQYF
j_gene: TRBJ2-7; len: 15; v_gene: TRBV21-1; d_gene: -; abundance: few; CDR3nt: TGTGCCAGCAGCAAAGAGTCGGCCAGCTCCTACGAGCAGTACTTC; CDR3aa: CASSKESASSYEQYF
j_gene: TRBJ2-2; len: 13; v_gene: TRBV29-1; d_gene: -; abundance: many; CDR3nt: TGCAGCGTTGAGGGACAGAACACCGGGGAGCTGTTTTTT; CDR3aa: CSVEGQNTGELFF
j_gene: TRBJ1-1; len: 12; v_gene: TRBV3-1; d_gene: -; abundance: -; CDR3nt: TGTGCCAGCAGGTATAGGGGCACTGAAGCTTTCTTT; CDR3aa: CASRYRGTEAFF
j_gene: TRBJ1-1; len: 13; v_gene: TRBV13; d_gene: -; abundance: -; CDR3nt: TGTGCCAGCAGCGTAATGGGGGCCACTGAAGCTTTCTTT; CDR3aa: CASSVMGATEAFF
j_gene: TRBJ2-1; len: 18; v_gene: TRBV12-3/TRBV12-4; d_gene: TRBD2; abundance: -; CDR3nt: TGTGCCAGCAGCCCAGATCTCGGGACTAGCGGCTCCTACAATGAGCAGTTCTTC; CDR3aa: CASSPDLGTSGSYNEQFF